This T cell receptor beta chain was sequenced during a study of response to subunit inactivated influenza vaccine. TCRdb processed the RT-PCR reads anew with MiXCR; each CDR3 protein has one entry. The table shows over 400,000 distinct CDR3 sequences, with approximately 11% occurring only once. In germline, CDR1 is SQVTM, CDR2 ANQGSEA. The CDR3 runs 13 residues. Trimming left V 2 bases short and J 5 bases short, with 12 bases between. Sequencing was performed on PBMCs from blood, taken roughly 46 days after vaccination. V usage is TRBV29-1 and J usage is TRBJ2-5, with D unclear. The sequence was collected from a man aged 45 to 65 who received an inactivated influenza vaccine. The DNA for the CDR3 is TGCAGCGTTGAAAGCCAGGCTATCGAGACCCAGTACTTC. Translation: CSVESQAIETQYF.